This T cell receptor beta chain emerged from a study of early T cells in non-severe SARS-CoV-2 infection (dated by TCRdb to about 2021). Some background on the complete study: Because TCR sequencing was done on bulk RNA from unsorted whole blood, the alpha and beta chains could not be paired.

V is pruned by 0 bases and J by 5 bases, leaving 10 bases of the junction without a gene match. Looking up the germline V gene yields CDR1 MNHEY and CDR2 SVGAGI. From the cysteine up to the phenylalanine, the CDR3 has a length of 17 residues. Only the CDR3 DNA stays, 51 bases, in frame from base 1. Libraries were built with 5' RACE. The sequencer listed for this sample is NextSeq 500. In the TCR library protocol, unique molecular identifiers were attached to individual cDNA molecules to correct for PCR bias and sequencing error. Sequencing covered both TCR alpha and beta chains, and within each sample the abundances of alpha and beta sequences were tightly co-correlated. The authors' pipeline ran thus. V gene, J gene and CDR3 annotation of TCR sequences was performed with Decombinator V4. Expanded TCRs were defined as changing significantly between any two time points under a Poisson model with p below 0.0001. Abundances of TCRs were expressed as counts per million after normalisation to the total number of TCRs sequenced in each sample. TRAV1-2 paired with TRAJ12, TRAJ20 or TRAJ33 defined MAIT TCRs, while TRAV10 paired with TRAJ18 defined iNKT TCRs. VDJdb, accessed 1 November 2021, was searched for CMV, EBV and SARS-CoV-2 annotated TCRs, excluding TCRs annotated for multiple antigens. The public reads were reprocessed in TCRdb via fastp at Q25 and MiXCR, keeping in-frame beta chains. Rows merge per CDR3 protein into single entries with the most common DNA and genes. TCRdb, not the authors, supplied the V and J calls. The sample table shows about 90,000 distinct CDR3 sequences, and 9.5% to 15% are seen once. The ten largest account for approximately 4.4% of the sample.

Of note for this clonotype: It has no known antigen specificity. The sample holds no much larger clone one base away, and base qualities are not on file.

The study was a case-control design nested within a healthcare worker cohort in London, UK, with weekly nasopharyngeal swab PCR tests and blood sampling. Healthcare workers were enrolled in the week of the UK lockdown, from 23 to 31 March 2020, and were followed every week for up to roughly 16 weeks. General conclusions and limits of the study: VDJdb matching was skewed toward anti-spike CD8 responses, so virus-specific expansions were likely underestimated and private and CD4 specificities were missed.

The chain was built from TRBV6-5 and TRBJ1-3, and TRBD1 aligns with 7 junction nucleotides. This material consisted of whole blood, taken at baseline. This receptor was taken from an adult who was a healthcare worker with PCR-confirmed SARS-CoV-2 infection or an uninfected control (not recorded which). In nucleotides, the sequence is TGTGCCAGCAGTTACTCCCTCAGGGGGTCTGGTAGAAACACCATATATTTT. Its protein reads: CASSYSLRGSGRNTIYF.